These T cell receptor beta chains were read from a single sample in a study of cytomegalovirus exposure and HLA in healthy donors. TCRdb's copy holds only in-frame clones and misses some; the assay was immunoSEQ multiplex PCR. The sample holds around 120,000 clones, roughly 70% seen once. The sample taken for sequencing was PBMCs. The receptors were gathered from a man aged 35 to 55 in good health and CMV-seropositive. The CDR3 runs from the conserved cysteine through the conserved F or W. D genes are given only for firm matches. Rows may omit the clone size; those that give it use once, few, many or a size class.

v_call: TRBV10-3; clone_size: once; j_call: TRBJ1-5; d_call: NA; cdr3_nt: TGTGCCACAAAAGGGGTCGGACAGCCCCAGCATTTT; cdr3_aa: CATKGVGQPQHF
v_call: TRBV7-2; clone_size: NA; j_call: TRBJ2-3; d_call: TRBD2; cdr3_nt: TGTGCCAGCAGCCCATTAAGCGGGAAACCAGATACGCAGTATTTT; cdr3_aa: CASSPLSGKPDTQYF
v_call: TRBV9; clone_size: once; j_call: TRBJ2-5; d_call: TRBD1; cdr3_nt: TGTGCCAGCAGCGAGGGACAGGGGGGCCAAGAGACCCAGTACTTC; cdr3_aa: CASSEGQGGQETQYF
v_call: TRBV6-5; clone_size: few; j_call: TRBJ1-1; d_call: TRBD1; cdr3_nt: TGTGCCAGCAGTTACCAGGGGGTGCACACTGAAGCTTTCTTT; cdr3_aa: CASSYQGVHTEAFF
v_call: TRBV4-1; clone_size: NA; j_call: TRBJ2-5; d_call: TRBD2; cdr3_nt: TGCGCCAGCAGCCAAGGGACTAGTGGGGACCCCATCCAGTACTTC; cdr3_aa: CASSQGTSGDPIQYF
v_call: TRBV27; clone_size: once; j_call: TRBJ2-2; d_call: NA; cdr3_nt: TGTGCCAGCAGTTACCAGACCGGGGAGCTGTTTTTT; cdr3_aa: CASSYQTGELFF
v_call: TRBV6-5; clone_size: NA; j_call: TRBJ1-1; d_call: NA; cdr3_nt: TGTGCCAGCAGTTACACCATTCCAAGGGGGAACACTGAAGCTTTCTTT; cdr3_aa: CASSYTIPRGNTEAFF
v_call: TRBV20-1; clone_size: once; j_call: TRBJ2-7; d_call: TRBD2; cdr3_nt: TGCAGTGCCGAGGGGAGGGTCGAGCAGTACTTC; cdr3_aa: CSAEGRVEQYF
v_call: TRBV4-3; clone_size: few; j_call: TRBJ2-1; d_call: TRBD2; cdr3_nt: TGCGCCAGCAGCCAAGATCGGGCTAGCGGGGGCTCCTACAATGAGCAGTTCTTC; cdr3_aa: CASSQDRASGGSYNEQFF
v_call: TRBV13; clone_size: NA; j_call: TRBJ2-3; d_call: TRBD2; cdr3_nt: TGTGCCAGCAGCGGCATTGGACTAGCGGGAAGCACAGATACGCAGTATTTT; cdr3_aa: CASSGIGLAGSTDTQYF
v_call: TRBV11-1; clone_size: once; j_call: TRBJ1-2; d_call: TRBD1; cdr3_nt: TGTGCCAGCAGCCGAATGGGACAGAATGGCTACACCTTC; cdr3_aa: CASSRMGQNGYTF
v_call: TRBV6-1; clone_size: NA; j_call: TRBJ2-5; d_call: NA; cdr3_nt: TGTGCCAGCAGTGACATCAGGGAGCGGGCCCAGTACTTC; cdr3_aa: CASSDIRERAQYF
v_call: TRBV27; clone_size: once; j_call: TRBJ1-1; d_call: TRBD1; cdr3_nt: TGTGCCAGCGGGGACAGGGGGCGTGTGAACACTGAAGCTTTCTTT; cdr3_aa: CASGDRGRVNTEAFF
v_call: TRBV7-9; clone_size: NA; j_call: TRBJ1-1; d_call: NA; cdr3_nt: TGTGCCAGCAGCCTCCTCCCAGGGGTCGGCACTGAAGCTTTCTTT; cdr3_aa: CASSLLPGVGTEAFF
v_call: TRBV28; clone_size: NA; j_call: TRBJ2-1; d_call: NA; cdr3_nt: TGTGCCAGCAGTCCCCGATGGAGATCGGATGAGCAGTTCTTC; cdr3_aa: CASSPRWRSDEQFF
v_call: TRBV4-1; clone_size: few; j_call: TRBJ2-1; d_call: TRBD2; cdr3_nt: TGCGCCAGCAGCCAAGGGACTAGTCTTGTACCGGGGGGAAAATACAATGAGCAGTTCTTC; cdr3_aa: CASSQGTSLVPGGKYNEQFF
v_call: TRBV5-1; clone_size: once; j_call: TRBJ2-1; d_call: NA; cdr3_nt: TGCGCCAGCAGCTTGGGACTTGACAATGAGCAGTTCTTC; cdr3_aa: CASSLGLDNEQFF
v_call: TRBV19; clone_size: few; j_call: TRBJ1-5; d_call: TRBD1; cdr3_nt: TGTGCCAGTAGGGGACAGGGGGGAAGCAATCAGCCCCAGCATTTT; cdr3_aa: CASRGQGGSNQPQHF
v_call: TRBV29-1; clone_size: NA; j_call: TRBJ1-1; d_call: NA; cdr3_nt: TGCAGCGTTAGACTCAGGGATAGCACTGAAGCTTTCTTT; cdr3_aa: CSVRLRDSTEAFF
v_call: TRBV14; clone_size: NA; j_call: TRBJ1-6; d_call: NA; cdr3_nt: TGTGCCAGCAGCCCCTATTCTAAATCACCCCTCCACTTT; cdr3_aa: CASSPYSKSPLHF
v_call: TRBV19; clone_size: NA; j_call: TRBJ1-1; d_call: TRBD1; cdr3_nt: TGTGCCAGTCGAACAGGGGGCACTGAAGCTTTCTTT; cdr3_aa: CASRTGGTEAFF
v_call: TRBV10-1; clone_size: NA; j_call: TRBJ1-1; d_call: TRBD1; cdr3_nt: TGCGCCAGCAGTCCAGGGGGATTGTCGGCCACTGAAGCTTTCTTT; cdr3_aa: CASSPGGLSATEAFF
v_call: TRBV5-1; clone_size: NA; j_call: TRBJ2-2; d_call: TRBD1; cdr3_nt: TGCGCCAGCAGCACGACAGGGCCGCGAACCGGGGAGCTGTTTTTT; cdr3_aa: CASSTTGPRTGELFF
v_call: TRBV19; clone_size: NA; j_call: TRBJ2-3; d_call: NA; cdr3_nt: TGTGCCAGTAGTATAGGGTCCGGGGATACGCAGTATTTT; cdr3_aa: CASSIGSGDTQYF
v_call: TRBV13; clone_size: NA; j_call: TRBJ2-7; d_call: NA; cdr3_nt: TGTGCCAGCAGCGGCGGACTTACCTACGAGCAGTACTTC; cdr3_aa: CASSGGLTYEQYF
v_call: TRBV11-2; clone_size: few; j_call: TRBJ2-1; d_call: NA; cdr3_nt: TGTGCCAGCAGCGCCGGGACTGAAGGGCACAATGAGCAGTTCTTC; cdr3_aa: CASSAGTEGHNEQFF
v_call: TRBV9; clone_size: NA; j_call: TRBJ1-1; d_call: NA; cdr3_nt: TGTGCCAGCACCCCCGACAGTAACACTGAAGCTTTCTTT; cdr3_aa: CASTPDSNTEAFF
v_call: TRBV21-1; clone_size: few; j_call: TRBJ2-2; d_call: NA; cdr3_nt: TGTGCCAGCAGCGTACGACAGGAGAACACCGGGGAGCTGTTTTTT; cdr3_aa: CASSVRQENTGELFF
v_call: TRBV4-2; clone_size: NA; j_call: TRBJ2-7; d_call: TRBD2; cdr3_nt: TGTGCCAGCAGCCGGCCGGGACTAGCTCTAGACGAGCAGTACTTC; cdr3_aa: CASSRPGLALDEQYF
v_call: TRBV13; clone_size: NA; j_call: TRBJ2-7; d_call: TRBD1; cdr3_nt: TGTGCCAGCAGCACGGACAGGGCCATACAGCAGTACTTC; cdr3_aa: CASSTDRAIQQYF
v_call: TRBV4-1; clone_size: NA; j_call: TRBJ2-3; d_call: NA; cdr3_nt: TGCGCCAGCAGCCCCCCAGGGATGGGATTTACAGATACGCAGTATTTT; cdr3_aa: CASSPPGMGFTDTQYF
v_call: TRBV5-1; clone_size: NA; j_call: TRBJ2-3; d_call: NA; cdr3_nt: TGCGCCAGCAGCTCACCACTAGGGAGCACAGATACGCAGTATTTT; cdr3_aa: CASSSPLGSTDTQYF
v_call: TRBV29-1; clone_size: NA; j_call: TRBJ2-3; d_call: NA; cdr3_nt: TGCAGCGTTGGTTTCCCCGGGAGACCTGATACGCAGTATTTT; cdr3_aa: CSVGFPGRPDTQYF
v_call: TRBV28; clone_size: NA; j_call: TRBJ2-7; d_call: NA; cdr3_nt: TGTGCCAGCAGTTTGAGATATACAGGAATCGCCCACGAGCAGTACTTC; cdr3_aa: CASSLRYTGIAHEQYF
v_call: TRBV2; clone_size: NA; j_call: TRBJ2-1; d_call: NA; cdr3_nt: TGTGCCAGCAGTGAAGAGTACTTCAATGAGCAGTTCTTC; cdr3_aa: CASSEEYFNEQFF
v_call: TRBV30; clone_size: NA; j_call: TRBJ2-3; d_call: TRBD2; cdr3_nt: TGTGCCCGACGGTCCCGGACTAGCGGGAGTTTGGATACGCAGTATTTT; cdr3_aa: CARRSRTSGSLDTQYF
v_call: TRBV30; clone_size: NA; j_call: TRBJ1-1; d_call: NA; cdr3_nt: TGTGCCTGGAGTGCTGGGTGGGGAGGGAAGGGTGAAGCTTTCTTT; cdr3_aa: CAWSAGWGGKGEAFF
v_call: TRBV9; clone_size: once; j_call: TRBJ2-5; d_call: NA; cdr3_nt: TGTGCCAGCAGCGTAGGGACTATGCAAGAGACCCAGTACTTC; cdr3_aa: CASSVGTMQETQYF
v_call: TRBV27; clone_size: NA; j_call: TRBJ2-7; d_call: TRBD1; cdr3_nt: TGTGCCAGCAGTTTTATTGACAGGGGTTACGAGCAGTACTTC; cdr3_aa: CASSFIDRGYEQYF
v_call: TRBV27; clone_size: NA; j_call: TRBJ2-1; d_call: NA; cdr3_nt: TGTGCCAGCATCTCACTCTACAATGAGCAGTTCTTC; cdr3_aa: CASISLYNEQFF
v_call: TRBV5-1; clone_size: NA; j_call: TRBJ1-3; d_call: NA; cdr3_nt: TGCGCCAGCAGCTTGGTACCAGCGAGCTCTGGAAACACCATATATTTT; cdr3_aa: CASSLVPASSGNTIYF
v_call: TRBV9; clone_size: NA; j_call: TRBJ2-3; d_call: TRBD2; cdr3_nt: TGTGCCAGCGCTAGCGGGAGCACAGATACGCAGTATTTT; cdr3_aa: CASASGSTDTQYF
v_call: TRBV30; clone_size: NA; j_call: TRBJ2-5; d_call: TRBD2; cdr3_nt: TGTGCCTGGAGTCCCGGGGGGGCCCAAGAGACCCAGTACTTC; cdr3_aa: CAWSPGGAQETQYF
v_call: TRBV6-5; clone_size: NA; j_call: TRBJ2-1; d_call: TRBD1; cdr3_nt: TGTGCCAGCAGTTACTCTAGGACAGGGATTGAGCAGTTCTTC; cdr3_aa: CASSYSRTGIEQFF
v_call: TRBV7-7; clone_size: NA; j_call: TRBJ2-1; d_call: TRBD2; cdr3_nt: TGTGCCAGCAGCTTAGGGACGGGACTAGCGGCGTACAATGAGCAGTTCTTC; cdr3_aa: CASSLGTGLAAYNEQFF
v_call: TRBV19; clone_size: NA; j_call: TRBJ2-1; d_call: NA; cdr3_nt: TGTGCCAGTAGATTGGGGGGAGGGGGTCCCTACAATGAGCAGTTCTTC; cdr3_aa: CASRLGGGGPYNEQFF
v_call: TRBV10-1; clone_size: NA; j_call: TRBJ2-7; d_call: TRBD2; cdr3_nt: TGCGCCAGCAGTCCAGGGTTGGCTAGCGGGCCATCAGATCCTTACGAGCAGTACTTC; cdr3_aa: CASSPGLASGPSDPYEQYF
v_call: TRBV30; clone_size: NA; j_call: TRBJ1-2; d_call: TRBD1; cdr3_nt: TGTGCCTGGGGACAGGGATCGGATAATGGCTACACCTTC; cdr3_aa: CAWGQGSDNGYTF
v_call: TRBV6-1; clone_size: NA; j_call: TRBJ1-5; d_call: TRBD1; cdr3_nt: TGTGCCAGCAGTGACCGGGACAGGGGATTCAATCAGCCCCAGCATTTT; cdr3_aa: CASSDRDRGFNQPQHF
v_call: TRBV19; clone_size: NA; j_call: TRBJ2-2; d_call: NA; cdr3_nt: TGTGCCAGTAGTATCTCCCAGGGCGGGGAGCTGTTTTTT; cdr3_aa: CASSISQGGELFF
v_call: TRBV9; clone_size: NA; j_call: TRBJ2-6; d_call: TRBD1; cdr3_nt: TGTGCCAGCAGCGCGTCAGGGGGCGCAAGCTCTGGGGCCAACGTCCTGACTTTC; cdr3_aa: CASSASGGASSGANVLTF